This is a list of T cell receptor beta chains from one sample in a study of control samples from healthy donors and cancer patients. TCRdb's table, derived via immunoSEQ multiplex PCR, lists solely in-frame clones and lacks some. The sample shows roughly 12,000 clones, roughly 94% of them seen only once. The sequenced material came from PBMCs. All receptors derive from a man aged 70 or older with head and neck cancer. Both conserved end residues are part of each CDR3. A D gene is named only where the DNA matches it firmly. Some rows have no size entry. The others give once, few or many, or a class for an expanded clone.

clone_size: .
cdr3_length: 15
d_call: .
v_call: TRBV11-3
j_call: TRBJ2-2
cdr3_nt: TGTGCCAGCAGCTTAGGCGGGACGAACACCGGGGAGCTGTTTTTT
cdr3_aa: CASSLGGTNTGELFF

clone_size: .
cdr3_length: 14
d_call: .
v_call: TRBV5-5
j_call: TRBJ1-6
cdr3_nt: TGTGCCAGCAGCCCGTGGGCTTATAATTCACCCCTCCACTTT
cdr3_aa: CASSPWAYNSPLHF

clone_size: .
cdr3_length: 14
d_call: .
v_call: TRBV4-1
j_call: TRBJ1-2
cdr3_nt: TGCGCCAGCAGCCAAGTAGGGGGGCCCTATGGCTACACCTTC
cdr3_aa: CASSQVGGPYGYTF

clone_size: .
cdr3_length: 15
d_call: TRBD1
v_call: TRBV6-6
j_call: TRBJ1-2
cdr3_nt: TGTGCCAGCAGAGCCACAGGGGGGATTAACTATGGCTACACCTTC
cdr3_aa: CASRATGGINYGYTF

clone_size: once
cdr3_length: 14
d_call: .
v_call: TRBV7-9
j_call: TRBJ1-1
cdr3_nt: TGTGCCAGCAGCTTAGGCTCACCGGGCACTGAAGCTTTCTTT
cdr3_aa: CASSLGSPGTEAFF

clone_size: .
cdr3_length: 17
d_call: .
v_call: TRBV3-1/TRBV3-2
j_call: TRBJ1-4
cdr3_nt: TGTGCCAGCAGCCAAGATCGGATAGTCAGTTCTAATGAAAAACTGTTTTTT
cdr3_aa: CASSQDRIVSSNEKLFF

clone_size: .
cdr3_length: 14
d_call: TRBD1
v_call: TRBV5-1
j_call: TRBJ2-1
cdr3_nt: TGCGCCAGCAGCTCGGGACAGGGCCTCGGGGAGCAGTTCTTC
cdr3_aa: CASSSGQGLGEQFF

clone_size: few
cdr3_length: 16
d_call: TRBD1
v_call: TRBV28
j_call: TRBJ1-1
cdr3_nt: TGTGCCAGCAGCCCCGACAGGGGGCGGATGAACACTGAAGCTTTCTTT
cdr3_aa: CASSPDRGRMNTEAFF

clone_size: .
cdr3_length: 15
d_call: TRBD2
v_call: TRBV4-1
j_call: TRBJ2-1
cdr3_nt: TGCGCCAGCAGCCAGAGCGGGGGGGCCGGCGATGAGCAGTTCTTC
cdr3_aa: CASSQSGGAGDEQFF

clone_size: .
cdr3_length: 14
d_call: TRBD1
v_call: TRBV29-1
j_call: TRBJ1-4
cdr3_nt: TGCAGCGTCCCCCAACAGGGGTCCTTTGAAAAACTGTTTTTT
cdr3_aa: CSVPQQGSFEKLFF

clone_size: once
cdr3_length: 14
d_call: .
v_call: TRBV6-5
j_call: TRBJ1-2
cdr3_nt: TGTGCCAGCAGCCGAGTTGGGCCAGGGGAAGGCTACACCTTC
cdr3_aa: CASSRVGPGEGYTF

clone_size: .
cdr3_length: 13
d_call: .
v_call: TRBV11-3
j_call: TRBJ2-3
cdr3_nt: TGTGCCAGCAGCCTCAGGTTTACAGATACGCAGTATTTT
cdr3_aa: CASSLRFTDTQYF

clone_size: once
cdr3_length: 14
d_call: TRBD1
v_call: TRBV18
j_call: TRBJ2-7
cdr3_nt: TGTGCCAGCTCACCCGGGACAGGGGTAGGCGAGCAGTACTTC
cdr3_aa: CASSPGTGVGEQYF

clone_size: .
cdr3_length: 13
d_call: .
v_call: TRBV5-1
j_call: TRBJ1-2
cdr3_nt: TGCGCCAGCAGCTTAGGGGCCTGGGATGGCTACACCTTC
cdr3_aa: CASSLGAWDGYTF

clone_size: .
cdr3_length: 16
d_call: .
v_call: TRBV12-5
j_call: TRBJ1-2
cdr3_nt: TGTGCTAGTGGTTTGGAAATAGGAGCCACTAACTATGGCTACACCTTC
cdr3_aa: CASGLEIGATNYGYTF

clone_size: .
cdr3_length: 12
d_call: .
v_call: TRBV2
j_call: TRBJ1-4
cdr3_nt: TGTGCCAGCCAGGCCTTTGGGGAAAAACTGTTTTTT
cdr3_aa: CASQAFGEKLFF

clone_size: .
cdr3_length: 15
d_call: .
v_call: TRBV28
j_call: TRBJ2-5
cdr3_nt: TGTGCCAGCAGTTTCCTAGGGACTCTCCAAGAGACCCAGTACTTC
cdr3_aa: CASSFLGTLQETQYF

clone_size: .
cdr3_length: 16
d_call: TRBD1
v_call: TRBV6-5
j_call: TRBJ2-2
cdr3_nt: TGTGCCAGCAGTTACTTCACAGGGGCGGCAGCCGGGGAGCTGTTTTTT
cdr3_aa: CASSYFTGAAAGELFF

clone_size: .
cdr3_length: 12
d_call: .
v_call: TRBV18
j_call: TRBJ2-1
cdr3_nt: TGTGCCAGCTCACTCTTGCGGAATGAGCAGTTCTTC
cdr3_aa: CASSLLRNEQFF

clone_size: .
cdr3_length: 14
d_call: .
v_call: TRBV9
j_call: TRBJ1-6
cdr3_nt: TGTGCCAGCAGCGGGGGGCGAGGCGATTCACCCCTCCACTTT
cdr3_aa: CASSGGRGDSPLHF

clone_size: .
cdr3_length: 16
d_call: TRBD1
v_call: TRBV11-2
j_call: TRBJ1-6
cdr3_nt: TGTGCCAGCAGCTTACGGTCGACAGGGTCGCATTCACCCCTCCACTTT
cdr3_aa: CASSLRSTGSHSPLHF

clone_size: .
cdr3_length: 13
d_call: .
v_call: TRBV28
j_call: TRBJ1-4
cdr3_nt: TGTGCCAGCACCCCCGGGGCTGACGAAAAACTGTTTTTT
cdr3_aa: CASTPGADEKLFF

clone_size: .
cdr3_length: 16
d_call: .
v_call: TRBV5-7
j_call: TRBJ2-2
cdr3_nt: TGTGCCAGCAGCTTCCAACAGGGTTCGAACACCGGGGAGCTGTTTTTT
cdr3_aa: CASSFQQGSNTGELFF

clone_size: .
cdr3_length: 13
d_call: .
v_call: TRBV5-6
j_call: TRBJ1-5
cdr3_nt: TGTGCCAGCAGCTTAGGGGGGACACAGCCCCAGCATTTT
cdr3_aa: CASSLGGTQPQHF

clone_size: .
cdr3_length: 15
d_call: TRBD1
v_call: TRBV6-5
j_call: TRBJ1-2
cdr3_nt: TGTGCCAGCAGCTCGGGGGGAGACAGGGCTCAGGGCTACACCTTC
cdr3_aa: CASSSGGDRAQGYTF

clone_size: .
cdr3_length: 15
d_call: TRBD2
v_call: TRBV9
j_call: TRBJ2-1
cdr3_nt: TGTGCCAGCAGCGTTCTTAGCGGGAGTACAAATGAGCAGTTCTTC
cdr3_aa: CASSVLSGSTNEQFF

clone_size: .
cdr3_length: 14
d_call: TRBD1
v_call: TRBV18
j_call: TRBJ1-6
cdr3_nt: TGTGCCAGCGCATGGGACAGCACGAATTCACCCCTCCACTTT
cdr3_aa: CASAWDSTNSPLHF

clone_size: .
cdr3_length: 15
d_call: .
v_call: TRBV19
j_call: TRBJ1-5
cdr3_nt: TGTGCCTCGACTCTCGGCCGGGGAATCGCCCAGCCCCAGCATTTT
cdr3_aa: CASTLGRGIAQPQHF

clone_size: .
cdr3_length: 14
d_call: .
v_call: TRBV5-4
j_call: TRBJ1-5
cdr3_nt: TGTGCCAGCAGCTTGAACAGGGACGCCAGAGCCCAGCATTTT
cdr3_aa: CASSLNRDARAQHF

clone_size: .
cdr3_length: 15
d_call: TRBD1
v_call: TRBV5-1
j_call: TRBJ1-6
cdr3_nt: TGCGCCAGCAGCTCCGGACAGGGAAATAATTCACCCCTCCACTTT
cdr3_aa: CASSSGQGNNSPLHF

clone_size: .
cdr3_length: 13
d_call: .
v_call: TRBV19
j_call: TRBJ1-1
cdr3_nt: TGTGCCAGTAGTGGGAGGATGAACACTGAAGCTTTCTTT
cdr3_aa: CASSGRMNTEAFF

clone_size: .
cdr3_length: 15
d_call: .
v_call: TRBV7-9
j_call: TRBJ1-1
cdr3_nt: TGTGCCAGCAGCTTACAGGGAATCGAGTTCACTGAAGCTTTCTTT
cdr3_aa: CASSLQGIEFTEAFF

clone_size: .
cdr3_length: 14
d_call: .
v_call: TRBV19
j_call: TRBJ2-2
cdr3_nt: TGTGCCACCGGCGTTGGGGGGGACATCGGGGAGCTGTTTTTT
cdr3_aa: CATGVGGDIGELFF

clone_size: .
cdr3_length: 15
d_call: .
v_call: TRBV3-1/TRBV3-2
j_call: TRBJ1-5
cdr3_nt: TGTGCCAGCACCCCTGGTAGACAGGGCAATCAGCCCCAGCATTTT
cdr3_aa: CASTPGRQGNQPQHF

clone_size: .
cdr3_length: 14
d_call: .
v_call: TRBV5-5
j_call: TRBJ2-5
cdr3_nt: TGTGCCAGCAGCCGAGGGGACTCTCAAGAGACCCAGTACTTC
cdr3_aa: CASSRGDSQETQYF

clone_size: .
cdr3_length: 14
d_call: .
v_call: TRBV5-4
j_call: TRBJ1-1
cdr3_nt: TGTGCCAGCAGCTCCCCAGGGACGAGGACTGAAGCTTTCTTT
cdr3_aa: CASSSPGTRTEAFF

clone_size: once
cdr3_length: 15
d_call: .
v_call: TRBV5-1
j_call: TRBJ1-3
cdr3_nt: TGCGCCAGCAGCTTGGGACAGCTTCTAGGAAACACCATATATTTT
cdr3_aa: CASSLGQLLGNTIYF

clone_size: .
cdr3_length: 13
d_call: .
v_call: TRBV10-3
j_call: TRBJ1-1
cdr3_nt: TGTGCCATCACAGAACAGCCGAACACTGAAGCTTTCTTT
cdr3_aa: CAITEQPNTEAFF

clone_size: .
cdr3_length: 16
d_call: TRBD2
v_call: TRBV19
j_call: TRBJ2-4
cdr3_nt: TGTGCCAGTAGTGCGCTAGCGGGGGGTGGCAAAAACATTCAGTACTTC
cdr3_aa: CASSALAGGGKNIQYF

clone_size: .
cdr3_length: 15
d_call: TRBD1
v_call: TRBV10-3
j_call: TRBJ2-2
cdr3_nt: TGTGCCAGCCTTGACAGGGTTGCGAACACCGGGGAGCTGTTTTTT
cdr3_aa: CASLDRVANTGELFF

clone_size: once
cdr3_length: 15
d_call: TRBD1
v_call: TRBV2
j_call: TRBJ2-2
cdr3_nt: TGTGCCAGCAGTACCCGACAGGGGAACACCGGGGAGCTGTTTTTT
cdr3_aa: CASSTRQGNTGELFF

clone_size: .
cdr3_length: 15
d_call: TRBD2
v_call: TRBV9
j_call: TRBJ2-1
cdr3_nt: TGTGCCAGCAGCGCTCTAGCGGGAGGGGTGAATGAGCAGTTCTTC
cdr3_aa: CASSALAGGVNEQFF

clone_size: .
cdr3_length: 15
d_call: TRBD2
v_call: TRBV3-1/TRBV3-2
j_call: TRBJ2-1
cdr3_nt: TGTGCCAGCAGCCAAATGAGCGGGGGGGCCTATGAGCAGTTCTTC
cdr3_aa: CASSQMSGGAYEQFF

clone_size: .
cdr3_length: 15
d_call: TRBD2
v_call: TRBV5-1
j_call: TRBJ2-7
cdr3_nt: TGCGCCAGCAGCTTTGCGGGGGACGTCCGCTACGAGCAGTACTTC
cdr3_aa: CASSFAGDVRYEQYF

clone_size: .
cdr3_length: 12
d_call: .
v_call: TRBV5-1
j_call: TRBJ2-3
cdr3_nt: TGCGCCAGCAGCGAGACCCAAGATACGCAGTATTTT
cdr3_aa: CASSETQDTQYF

clone_size: .
cdr3_length: 13
d_call: .
v_call: TRBV6-5
j_call: TRBJ1-1
cdr3_nt: TGTGCCAGCAGGATCACCAACCGTCCTGAAGCTTTCTTT
cdr3_aa: CASRITNRPEAFF

clone_size: .
cdr3_length: 13
d_call: .
v_call: TRBV5-1
j_call: TRBJ2-7
cdr3_nt: TGCGCCAGCAGCTCAGGGGTCCTCTACGAGCAGTACTTC
cdr3_aa: CASSSGVLYEQYF

clone_size: .
cdr3_length: 16
d_call: .
v_call: TRBV7-3
j_call: TRBJ2-2
cdr3_nt: TGTGCCAGCAGCTTAAGCTCCGGGGCGAACACCGGGGAGCTGTTTTTT
cdr3_aa: CASSLSSGANTGELFF

clone_size: .
cdr3_length: 13
d_call: .
v_call: TRBV3-1/TRBV3-2
j_call: TRBJ2-1
cdr3_nt: TGTGCCAGCAGCGCGAACTTTATCAATGAGCAGTTCTTC
cdr3_aa: CASSANFINEQFF

clone_size: .
cdr3_length: 18
d_call: .
v_call: TRBV27
j_call: TRBJ2-2
cdr3_nt: TGTGCCAGCAGTTTATGGGGCCGCCTGGACGTCGGGGCCGGGGAGCTGTTTTTT
cdr3_aa: CASSLWGRLDVGAGELFF

clone_size: .
cdr3_length: 13
d_call: TRBD1
v_call: TRBV6-5
j_call: TRBJ1-2
cdr3_nt: TGTGCCAGCATCCTCGACAGGGGGTATGGCTACACCTTC
cdr3_aa: CASILDRGYGYTF

clone_size: .
cdr3_length: 12
d_call: TRBD1
v_call: TRBV2
j_call: TRBJ1-6
cdr3_nt: TGTGCCAGCGGGACAGTTAATTCACCCCTCCACTTT
cdr3_aa: CASGTVNSPLHF

clone_size: .
cdr3_length: 17
d_call: .
v_call: TRBV7-3
j_call: TRBJ2-2
cdr3_nt: TGTGCCAGCAGCTTAGATCAACCGGGCCGGTCAACCGGGGAGCTGTTTTTT
cdr3_aa: CASSLDQPGRSTGELFF